This T cell receptor (beta chain) was profiled in a study of metastatic and nonmetastatic thyroid tumors. Study background: The authors compared repertoires across blood and tumor or nodule tissue from malignant and benign thyroid patients.

This clone was seen at least ten times. The target antigen is unknown. As processed by the authors: Differences in CDR3 between clinicopathological groups were drawn on to build a classifier intended to discriminate distant-metastatic papillary thyroid cancer patients. Through MiXCR, TCRdb re-clonotyped the PCR reads. These V and J calls rely on TCRdb rather than the paper's analysis. Of tens of thousands of clones in the sample, about 12% were seen once. Patients had received no treatment of any kind before thyroid surgery. Overall study results and limits: Significantly higher TCR beta diversity was reportedly seen in malignant thyroid tumors than benign nodules, in blood and tumor.

The CDR3 covers 14 residues. Trimming removed 3 bases from V and 2 bases from J; junction bases left unmatched: 2. Germline-derived CDR1 and CDR2 are MNHEY and SMNVEV (reference sequence). The TCR originated in a female donor with papillary thyroid cancer or a benign thyroid nodule (not recorded which). Some clones in this sample may be carry-over from other donors' samples. This sequence joins TRBV27 and TRBJ1-1; TRBD1 agrees at 8 bases. Sequencing was done on a sample of blood. In DNA, the CDR3 is TGTGCCAGCAGTTTGCAGGGGGCAAACACTGAAGCTTTCTTT. It specifies CASSLQGANTEAFF.